The 18 T cell receptor beta chains listed next were all sequenced from one sample in a study of brain T cells in children with intractable seizures. The data were produced by immunoSEQ multiplex PCR, yet TCRdb's version contains in-frame clones alone and is incomplete. Altogether about 340,000 clones are present, about 93% being singletons, with the ten largest covering 4.5% to 7%. The time point denotes: blood from clinic visit 5 months post-surgery; TSC patient then seizure free. The sample here was peripheral blood, taken roughly 5 months after surgery. The receptors derive from a boy under two years old with tuberous sclerosis and intractable seizures.

The rearrangement joins TRBV9 to TRBJ2-5, with D maybe TRBD2 (5 bases). Germline CDR1 reads SGDLS; CDR2 reads YYNGEE. This CDR3 has 16 amino acids. V gave up 0 bases and J gave up 1 base, with 13 bases separating them. CDR3 residues: CASSVATERTQETQYF. DNA of the CDR3: TGTGCCAGCAGCGTAGCTACGGAGCGGACCCAAGAGACCCAGTACTTC.

The J gene is TRBJ2-1, the V gene TRBV6-4; TRBD2 matches at 14 bases. The CDR3 has 19 residues. J gave up 0 bases and V 6 bases, and 10 bases lay outside the gene matches. Germline V lookup: CDR1 MRHNA, CDR2 SNTAGT. This CDR3 is CASRLTGTSGRSSYNEQFF. The CDR3 coding sequence is TGTGCCAGCAGACTTACCGGGACTAGCGGGAGAAGCTCCTACAATGAGCAGTTCTTC.

This clone was picked up a small number of times. CDR3 sequence (DNA): TGTGCCACCAGTGATCAGGGAAACACCGGGGAGCTGTTTTTT. It codes for CATSDQGNTGELFF. V is TRBV24-1 and J is TRBJ2-2; maybe TRBD1 (5 bases). The CDR3 is 14 residues long. Per germline, CDR1 KGHDR and CDR2 SFDVKD. The germline V and J ends were trimmed by 3 bases and 2 bases, with 6 bases remaining between them.

This clone was seen only once. V and J are TRBV5-6 and TRBJ1-2, with 8 bases aligning to TRBD1. This CDR3 spans 13 amino acids. J was trimmed by 2 bases and V by 4 bases; bases with no gene match: 1. CDR1 is SGHDT, CDR2 YYEEEE, per germline. The CDR3 sequence: CASSPGGNYGYTF. Written as DNA, the CDR3 is TGTGCCAGCAGCCCAGGGGGCAACTATGGCTACACCTTC.

This clone was detected once. The chain recombines TRBV10-3 with TRBJ2-7; D gene uncertain. Germline lookup yields CDR1 ENHRY and CDR2 SYGVKD. Trimming left V 7 bases short and J 1 base short, with 8 bases between. CDR3 size: 12 residues. DNA of the CDR3: TGTGCCATCAACGACCGATCCTACGAGCAGTACTTC. Amino acids: CAINDRSYEQYF.

This chain links TRBV6-6 with TRBJ2-7; no reliable D call. There are 11 residues in the CDR3. The V gene's germline CDR1 is MNHNY and CDR2 SVGAGI (reference sequence). Trimming removed 5 bases at V and 1 base at J, with 3 bases between. CDR3 sequence: CASSTSYEQYF. In nucleotides, the CDR3 is TGTGCCAGCAGTACTTCCTACGAGCAGTACTTC.

This rearrangement joins TRBV18 to TRBJ1-2; D call uncertain. From germline, CDR1 is KGHSH and CDR2 LQKENI. The CDR3 is 14 residues long. V was cut by 0 bases and J by 2 bases, with 7 bases left in between. The CDR3 region has the DNA TGTGCCAGCTCACCACCCCAGAGAAACTATGGCTACACCTTC. This encodes CASSPPQRNYGYTF.

The chain combines TRBV2 with TRBJ2-1; D ambiguous. The CDR3 sequence is 14 residues long. The V gene's germline CDR1 is SNHLY and CDR2 FYNNEI. Trimming left V 2 bases short and J 5 bases short, with 10 bases between. This CDR3 is CASSEFTGNNEQFF. The CDR3 DNA reads TGTGCCAGCAGTGAATTTACCGGCAACAATGAGCAGTTCTTC. Supplemented by reference TRBV2 and TRBJ2-1, the full variable domain reads EPEVTQTPSHQVTQMGQEVILRCVPISNHLYFYWYRQILGQKVEFLVSFYNNEISEKSEIFDDQFSVERPDGSNFTLKIRSTKLEDSAMYFCASSEFTGNNEQFFGPGTRLTVL.

The chain carries TRBV9 and TRBJ1-2; unclear D gene. CDR3 length equals 14 residues. CDR1 is SGDLS and CDR2 is YYNGEE in the germline V gene. Trimming removed 0 bases from V and 3 bases from J, with 9 bases in between. CDR3 residues: CASSVESAYYGYTF. In nucleotides, the CDR3 is TGTGCCAGCAGCGTAGAGTCGGCCTACTATGGCTACACCTTC.

This chain joins TRBV7-9 and TRBJ1-5; the match to TRBD1 covers 9 bases. J was trimmed by 6 bases and V by 1 base; bases with no gene match: 7. Per germline, CDR1 SEHNR and CDR2 FQNEAQ (reference sequence). This CDR3 has 16 residues. CDR3 coding DNA: TGTGCCAGCAGCTTAGGGGACAGGGACTCTGGTCAGCCCCAGCATTTT. Amino acids: CASSLGDRDSGQPQHF.

This rearrangement joins TRBV19 to TRBJ1-6; tentative D call: TRBD1 (5 bases). Trimming removed 3 bases at V and 6 bases at J, with 12 bases between. CDR1 is LNHDA, CDR2 SQIVND, per germline (reference sequence). CDR3 size: 15 residues. The CDR3 spells CASSIGAGGNSPLHF. The CDR3, as DNA: TGTGCCAGTAGTATCGGGGCGGGGGGTAATTCACCCCTCCACTTT.

The J gene is TRBJ2-7, the V gene TRBV19; 8 positions match TRBD1. The CDR3 is made up of 15 amino acids. V was pared by 5 bases and J by 3 bases, with 9 bases of the junction left unmatched. CDR1 is LNHDA and CDR2 is SQIVND in the germline V gene (reference sequence). CDR3 DNA sequence: TGTGCCAGTAGTCGCTCGGACAGGGTCTTCTACGAGCAGTACTTC. This gives the protein CASSRSDRVFYEQYF. Using reference TRBV19 and TRBJ2-7 for the parts outside the CDR3, the full variable domain is DGGITQSPKYLFRKEGQNVTLSCEQNLNHDAMYWYRQDPGQGLRLIYYSQIVNDFQKGDIAEGYSVSREKKESFPLTVTSAQKNPTAFYLCASSRSDRVFYEQYFGPGTRLTVT.

This chain uses TRBV15 with TRBJ2-5, with D perhaps assigned TRBD1 or TRBD2 (5 bases each). This CDR3 comprises 12 residues. V lost 5 bases and J lost 5, with 9 bases in between. In germline, CDR1 is LNHNV, CDR2 YYDKDF (reference sequence). This CDR3 is CATSGWGETQYF. The CDR3 DNA reads TGTGCCACCAGCGGTTGGGGGGAGACCCAGTACTTC.

The CDR3 sequence: CASSIGGLKYNSPLHF. The CDR3 nucleotides read TGTGCCAGTAGTATTGGGGGACTGAAATATAATTCACCCCTCCACTTT. The rearrangement uses TRBV19 and TRBJ1-6; possible D gene TRBD1, 5 bases. Germline values: CDR1 LNHDA, CDR2 SQIVND (reference sequence). The V gene lost 3 bases and the J gene lost 4 bases, with 13 bases spanning the gap. This CDR3 region has 16 residues.

The gene calls are TRBV27 and TRBJ2-1, with a weak D call TRBD1 (5 bases). Per the germline V gene, CDR1 is MNHEY and CDR2 is SMNVEV (reference sequence). The CDR3 totals 14 residues. V was trimmed by 2 bases and J by 1 base, leaving 6 bases between them. CDR3 sequence reads: CASSLDRSYNEQFF. The CDR3 DNA is TGTGCCAGCAGTTTAGACAGATCCTACAATGAGCAGTTCTTC.

This rearrangement joins TRBV24-1 to TRBJ1-2; no firm D call. The length of the CDR3 is 13 residues. Germline V gene lookup returns CDR1 KGHDR and CDR2 SFDVKD. With 3 bases removed from V and 4 bases from J, the gap between germline ends came to 8 bases. CDR3 sequence reads: CATSDERTYGYTF. CDR3 sequence (DNA): TGTGCCACCAGTGATGAACGAACCTATGGCTACACCTTC.

The chain employs TRBV28 and TRBJ1-2; TRBD1 matches 12 bases. The CDR3 contains 15 residues. The germline V gene encodes CDR1 MDHEN and CDR2 SYDVKM. Trimming cost V 7 bases and J 4 bases; bases outside gene matches: 7. CDR3 nucleotide sequence: TGTGCCAGCACCTACCGGGGACAGGGGGCCTATGGCTACACCTTC. Translating it yields CASTYRGQGAYGYTF.

V and J are TRBV5-1 and TRBJ2-5; D ambiguous. Germline values: CDR1 SGHRS, CDR2 YFSETQ. The CDR3 is made up of 13 amino acids. Trimming shortened V by 4 bases and J by 0 bases, and 7 bases separated the two germline ends. The CDR3 DNA is TGCGCCAGCAGCCCTGGATACCAAGAGACCCAGTACTTC. Its translation: CASSPGYQETQYF.